One sample yielded the 25 T cell receptor beta chains listed below, sequenced in a study of beta chain features in type 1 diabetes. All of the isolated RNA was reverse transcribed, so expressed TCRB transcripts were sequenced. The table came from immunoSEQ multiplex PCR; TCRdb's copy has only in-frame clones and leaves some out. The sample holds hundreds of thousands of clones, approximately 31% seen once. Sequencing was performed on naive CD4+ T cells from blood. The source is a man aged 18 to 30 in good health.

This clone was detected only a few times. The V call is TRBV5-1, the J call TRBJ2-1; 7 bases fit TRBD2. The germline V gene has CDR1 SGHRS and CDR2 YFSETQ. J lost 2 bases, V lost 1 base, and 0 bases had no gene match. The CDR3 runs 14 residues. The DNA of the CDR3 is TGCGCCAGCAGCTTGACTAGCGCCTACAATGAGCAGTTCTTC. It codes for CASSLTSAYNEQFF. The full variable domain, its missing parts supplied by reference TRBV5-1 and TRBJ2-1, is KAGVTQTPRYLIKTRGQQVTLSCSPISGHRSVSWYQQTPGQGLQFLFEYFSETQRNKGNFPGRFSGRQFSNSRSEMNVSTLELGDSALYLCASSLTSAYNEQFFGPGTRLTVL.

This chain joins TRBV6-5 and TRBJ1-2; D may be TRBD1 (6 bases). In germline, CDR1 is MNHEY, CDR2 SVGAGI. CDR3 length: 13 residues. Trimming pared 6 bases from V and 6 bases from J, leaving 14 bases between. CDR3 DNA: TGTGCCAGCAGCCCCGGACAGAACAATGGCTACACCTTC. It codes for CASSPGQNNGYTF.

Remarks on this clone: Other DNA sequences from this sample encode an identical CDR3 as well. The J gene is TRBJ2-5, the V gene TRBV5-1, with D maybe TRBD1 (6 bases). Germline CDR1 SGHRS, CDR2 YFSETQ. The length of the CDR3 is 13 residues. V shed 3 bases and J shed 2 bases, with 8 bases lying between them. The CDR3 bases are TGCGCCAGCAGCTCGACAGGACAAGAGACCCAGTACTTC. Its translation is CASSSTGQETQYF.

This clone appeared a few times. V usage is TRBV7-2 and J usage is TRBJ2-1, with D hard to call. Germline-derived CDR1 and CDR2 are SGHTA and FQGNSA. V was trimmed by 1 base and J by 6 bases, leaving 10 bases between them. CDR3 size: 14 residues. The CDR3, as DNA: TGTGCCAGCAGCTTAGAATCAGCCACCAATGAGCAGTTCTTC. Residues: CASSLESATNEQFF.

CDR3 DNA sequence: TGTGCCAGCAGCTTAAGCAATGAGCAGTTCTTC. Amino acids: CASSLSNEQFF. The rearrangement joins TRBV13 to TRBJ2-1, with D unclear. The V and J ends lost 2 bases and 6 bases respectively, with 2 bases between them. CDR1 is PRHDT and CDR2 is FYEKMQ in the germline V gene (reference sequence). The CDR3 loop spans 11 amino acids.

Points on this clone: Different DNA sequences within this sample yield the same CDR3. This chain joins TRBV19 and TRBJ2-7; the D gene is possibly TRBD2 (5 bases). Trimming removed 3 bases at V and 3 bases at J, with 9 bases between. CDR1 LNHDA and CDR2 SQIVND come from the germline V gene (reference sequence). The length of the CDR3 is 13 residues. CDR3 DNA sequence: TGTGCCAGTAGTATCGAGGGCAGCTACGAGCAGTACTTC. Translated: CASSIEGSYEQYF.

V is TRBV30 and J is TRBJ2-7; weak D call: TRBD2 (5 bases). The CDR3 is 12 residues long. Germline V lookup: CDR1 GTSNPN, CDR2 SVGIG (reference sequence). Trimming took 1 base from V and 7 from J, leaving 11 bases between them. CDR3 amino acids: CAWSELVGEQYF. DNA of the CDR3: TGTGCCTGGAGTGAACTAGTCGGTGAGCAGTACTTC. The entire variable domain, with the rest obtained from reference TRBV30 and TRBJ2-7, is as follows: SQTIHQWPATLVQPVGSPLSLECTVEGTSNPNLYWYRQAAGRGLQLLFYSVGIGQISSEVPQNLSASRPQDRQFILSSKKLLLSDSGFYLCAWSELVGEQYFGPGTRLTVT.

This clone was counted a few times. CDR3 sequence reads: CASSRPGIGYEQFF. CDR3 in DNA: TGTGCCAGCAGCCGGCCGGGGATAGGGTATGAGCAGTTCTTC. The chain uses TRBV7-2 and TRBJ2-1; D is possibly TRBD2 (5 bases). V lost 5 bases, J lost 8 bases, and 16 bases lay in between. CDR1 is SGHTA and CDR2 is FQGNSA in the germline V gene. There are 14 residues in the CDR3.

The chain combines TRBV2 with TRBJ2-5, with D possibly TRBD1 on 6 matching bases. Germline V gene data show CDR1 as SNHLY and CDR2 as FYNNEI. V lost 4 bases and J lost 7, with 7 bases in between. The CDR3 runs to 11 residues. CDR3: CASSVGATQYF. DNA for the CDR3: TGTGCCAGCAGTGTGGGGGCGACCCAGTACTTC.

This chain connects TRBV7-3 to TRBJ2-4; D assignment may be TRBD1 or TRBD2 (5 bases each). The CDR3 is made up of 13 amino acids. The ends were cut back, 4 bases at V and 6 bases at J, with 10 bases in the middle. Looked up from germline, CDR1 is SGHTA and CDR2 is FQGTGA. CDR3 sequence reads: CASSSTGGNIQYF. CDR3 DNA: TGTGCCAGCAGCTCGACTGGGGGAAACATTCAGTACTTC. The entire variable domain, with the rest obtained from reference TRBV7-3 and TRBJ2-4, is as follows: GAGVSQTPSNKVTEKGKYVELRCDPISGHTALYWYRQSLGQGPEFLIYFQGTGAADDSGLPNDRFFAVRPEGSVSTLKIQRTERGDSAVYLCASSSTGGNIQYFGAGTRLSVL.

The V call is TRBV19, the J call TRBJ2-7, with TRBD1 matching over 9 bases. The germline V gene has CDR1 LNHDA and CDR2 SQIVND (reference sequence). Germline trimming cut 5 bases from V and 3 bases from J; bases unmatched to any gene: 8. The CDR3 loop spans 15 amino acids. The CDR3 DNA is TGTGCCAGTAGTCACCCGGGACAGGGTCACTACGAGCAGTACTTC. Protein sequence: CASSHPGQGHYEQYF.

V is TRBV30 and J is TRBJ2-7, with no clear D. The V and J ends lost 3 bases and 0 bases respectively, with 9 bases between them. CDR1 GTSNPN and CDR2 SVGIG come from the germline V gene (reference sequence). The CDR3 length is 13 residues. The CDR3 is CAWRPPASYEQYF. The CDR3 DNA reads as TGTGCCTGGAGGCCCCCGGCCTCCTACGAGCAGTACTTC.

The chain is built from TRBV7-9 and TRBJ2-7; 12 bases fit TRBD2. V shed 6 bases, J shed 3 bases, and the junction held 3 bases outside the gene matches. The CDR3 is 14 amino acids. Germline values: CDR1 SEHNR, CDR2 FQNEAQ (reference sequence). The CDR3 DNA follows: TGTGCCAGCAGTCAGGGACTAGCGGGCTACGAGCAGTACTTC. Residues: CASSQGLAGYEQYF.

This chain joins TRBV2 and TRBJ1-2; 9 bases fit TRBD1. Trimming took 1 base from V and 3 from J; bases not matched to a gene: 3. Germline CDR1 reads SNHLY; CDR2 reads FYNNEI. CDR3 size: 15 residues. CDR3 DNA sequence: TGTGCCAGCAGTGAAGGGACAGGGGAATACTATGGCTACACCTTC. It specifies CASSEGTGEYYGYTF.

This clone was counted only a few times. The chain is built from TRBV29-1 and TRBJ2-2; D possibly corresponds to TRBD1 (6 bases). Trimming removed 7 bases from V and 5 bases from J, with 11 bases in between. The CDR3 has 12 amino acids. Germline lookup yields CDR1 SQVTM and CDR2 ANQGSEA. In DNA, the CDR3 is TGCAGCGGCACCAGGGGTACCGGGGAGCTGTTTTTT. Protein sequence: CSGTRGTGELFF.

This clone occurred once. This chain connects TRBV6-5 to TRBJ2-1, with 8 bases aligning to TRBD1. Losses at the gene ends were 5 bases for V and 8 bases for J; bases not matched to a gene: 2. The CDR3 loop spans 12 amino acids. Germline CDR1 reads MNHEY; CDR2 reads SVGAGI. The CDR3 coding sequence is TGTGCCAGCAGTGGACAGGGCCATGAGCAGTTCTTC. It codes for CASSGQGHEQFF.

The chain combines TRBV5-4 with TRBJ2-3; 12 bases agree with TRBD2. Per germline, CDR1 SGHNT and CDR2 YYREEE (reference sequence). With 3 bases clipped from V and 3 bases from J, the junction kept 5 bases outside the gene matches. The CDR3 is 16 residues long. CDR3 sequence: CASSSGLAGMTDTQYF. DNA for the CDR3: TGTGCCAGCAGCTCAGGACTAGCGGGAATGACAGATACGCAGTATTTT.

The chain joins TRBV10-2 to TRBJ1-1, with a possible D match to TRBD1 (6 bases). CDR3 length equals 12 residues. The V gene lost 6 bases and the J gene lost 7 bases, with 12 bases spanning the gap. Germline V gives CDR1 WSHSY, CDR2 SAAADI. For the CDR3, the DNA is TGCGCCAGCAGGCAGGGGTTGAGTGAAGCTTTCTTT. It translates to CASRQGLSEAFF.

The V call is TRBV6-1, the J call TRBJ2-5; 11 bases agree with TRBD2. Per the germline V gene, CDR1 is MNHNS and CDR2 is SASEGT. V trimming: 3 bases; J trimming: 2 bases; junction bases outside the gene matches: 2. This CDR3 has 15 residues. The CDR3, as DNA: TGTGCCAGCAGTGAGATAGCGGGAGGGCAAGAGACCCAGTACTTC. The encoded protein is CASSEIAGGQETQYF.

This chain connects TRBV4-3 to TRBJ1-2, with D tentatively TRBD1 (6 bases). This CDR3 has 16 residues. Germline assignment: CDR1 LGHNA and CDR2 YSLEER. V dropped 2 bases and J dropped 8 bases, with 21 bases sitting between them. CDR3 DNA: TGCGCCAGCAGCCAACCGACAGGTGGGCTGTCGGGAGGCTACACCTTC. As protein: CASSQPTGGLSGGYTF.

V is TRBV7-2 and J is TRBJ2-4, with unresolved D. CDR3 size: 14 residues. Trimming pared 4 bases from V and 0 bases from J, leaving 7 bases between. The germline V gene has CDR1 SGHTA and CDR2 FQGNSA. The chain's CDR3 is CASSWELAKNIQYF. The DNA for the CDR3 is TGTGCCAGCAGCTGGGAATTAGCCAAAAACATTCAGTACTTC.

This clone has more than one count but fewer than ten. The genes are TRBV30 and TRBJ2-4; tentative D call: TRBD1 (6 bases). The CDR3 spans 14 residues. V gave up 3 bases and J gave up 1 base, with 10 bases separating them. The germline CDR1 and CDR2 sequences are GTSNPN and SVGIG (reference sequence). This chain's CDR3 is CAWRLTGAKNIQYF. CDR3 coding DNA: TGTGCCTGGAGGCTAACAGGGGCCAAAAACATTCAGTACTTC.

The chain has TRBV30 and TRBJ2-7; 10 bases match TRBD2. This CDR3 comprises 14 residues. The V gene's germline CDR1 is GTSNPN and CDR2 SVGIG (reference sequence). Losses at the gene ends were 4 bases for V and 5 bases for J; bases not matched to a gene: 8. CDR3 coding DNA: TGTGCCTGGATGAGGACTAGCGGTCCCCACGAGCAGTACTTC. This gives the protein CAWMRTSGPHEQYF.

The J gene is TRBJ1-3, the V gene TRBV14; TRBD1 is a possible D gene (6 bases). CDR3 length: 13 residues. Germline V gene lookup returns CDR1 SGHDN and CDR2 FVKESK. The V end lost 5 bases, the J end lost 2 bases, and 7 bases lay between the germline ends. The CDR3 spells CASSRQAGNTIYF. The CDR3 region has the DNA TGTGCCAGCAGCAGACAGGCTGGAAACACCATATATTTT.

The V call is TRBV10-3, the J call TRBJ2-1, with D unresolved. Deletions cut 2 bases from V and 3 bases from J, with 8 bases between. Germline V CDR1 and CDR2: ENHRY, SYGVKD. The CDR3 loop spans 14 amino acids. CDR3 amino acids: CAISEEADYNEQFF. CDR3 DNA sequence: TGTGCCATCAGTGAGGAGGCAGACTACAATGAGCAGTTCTTC.